This TCR beta chain comes out of a study of shared clonotypes between healthy human individuals (dated by TCRdb to 2018 to 2020). About the full investigation: A couple of women and three men aged 18 to 49 years were included in the cohort. For each donor, three plates each were used for CD4 naive and CD4 memory, two plates were used for CD8 naive, and one plate was used for CD8 memory. The study deeply sequenced blood TCR repertoires of about five healthy adults to estimate repertoire size and the extent of clonotype sharing between individuals. Different laboratories and diverse techniques were used to prepare libraries and sequence TCR repertoires, to increase sequencing depth and limit assay-specific biases. Leukapheresis yielded between about 0.94 and 9.5 billion PBMCs per donor. The study at large found these results: Only blood was sampled, and tissue TCR repertoires likely differ from those in blood. Because the study included only a small number of donors, the genetic and exposure-history diversity represented was limited. Even with the large sequencing depth, rarefaction of the sorted-subset datasets indicated that sequencing was incomplete. Across a handful of donors, 4.5% to 6.5% of naive CD4, roughly 3.5% of naive CD8, 2% to 2.5% of memory CD4, and approximately 0.42% of memory CD8 clonotypes were shared. Compared with non-shared clonotypes, clonotypes shared by all four sorted-subset donors had higher generation probabilities. Estimated clonotype richness was generally larger for naive than for memory subsets. Pairwise subsampling indicated that sequencing depth was expected to affect the degree of clonotype sharing among donors.

On this clone: Its recognized antigen is unknown. No base quality values were provided; no much bigger clone lies one nucleotide off.

The junction carries 10 bases between V and J, which are trimmed by 7 bases and 0 bases respectively. The CDR3, from cysteine to phenylalanine, totals 13 residues. Just CDR3 DNA is preserved here, 39 bases in frame from base 1. CDR1 is given as MDHEN and CDR2 as SYDVKM, both from the germline V gene. Healthy HIV-negative adults with no recently reported acute infections or vaccinations were included as donors. Every donor was a Caucasian adult residing in Nashville, Tennessee, USA. CD8 memory samples combined magnetically selected CD45RO+ cells with CCR7-negative CD45RA+ effector memory (TemRA) cells. Blood was collected by leukapheresis, and PBMCs were isolated by Ficoll-Histopaque density gradient centrifugation and then cryopreserved in liquid nitrogen vapor phase. Analytical flow cytometry was used to check the purity and quantity of each magnetically sorted T cell population. From each sorted fraction, genomic DNA was isolated and quantified by UV absorbance on a Nanodrop 2000c.

TCR CDR3 regions were amplified from genomic DNA by multiplex PCR using the deep immunoSEQ assay. Extracted genomic DNA from each cell subset was spread evenly across all wells of several immunoSEQ 96-well plates, with each plate serving as a replicate. Each replicate PCR for sorted subsets received approximately 200 ng genomic DNA, equal to 30,000 or so T cell genomes. Purified libraries were quantified with a Qubit 3.0 fluorometer, sized on a Bioanalyzer 2100, and re-quantified with the KAPA Library Quantification kit. Every immunoSEQ 96-well plate was sequenced on a dedicated single-read 150-cycle Illumina NextSeq 550 flow cell. Concerning the study's data processing: Because only junctional sequences without quality scores were contained in the immunoSEQ output, filtering matching that applied to full-length reads could not be performed. Sequences were annotated with PyIR, a Python wrapper for IgBLAST v1.9, using IMGT germline references to assign V/J genes and CDR3. Any read was removed if the V/J assignment was weak (E-value above 1e-6), the CDR3 was missing, or the read contained stop codons, out-of-frame junctions, or ambiguous translated residues. A V3J clonotype was defined by an identical inferred V gene, J gene, and CDR3 amino acid sequence. Percentage overlap between repertoires was calculated by dividing the number of shared unique clonotypes by the size of the smaller repertoire. Repertoire richness was assessed with RTK rarefaction, the Chao1 estimator, and Recon v2.1 estimates of unobserved clonotypes. OLGA was used to compute generation probabilities for all TCRbeta clonotypes that the gDNA method yielded from a few donors. Imported from immuneACCESS, the table was reduced by TCRdb to in-frame sequences with V and J called. These copies leave out some clones; in studies compared against another copy, an unresolved V gene accounts for under half, and the cause of the remainder is not known. That table supplies the V and J calls and clone size; D and trimming were determined from the DNA. This sample holds around 88,000 clones; 67% were observed only once. In total, the top ten clones hold approximately 49% of the sample.

Here the chain combines TRBV28 and TRBJ2-7, with a weak D call of TRBD2 (6 bases match). Sequenced input: memory CD8+ T cells sorted from blood. What this sample's cell subset or site label stands for: CD45RO+ cells pooled with CCR7-negative TemRA cells. The TCR originated in a man aged 25-45 years in good health. The sequenced DNA: TGTGCCAGCACCGGCGGGACCTCCTACGAGCAGTACTTC. The translation is CASTGGTSYEQYF.